The present TCR beta chain was sequenced within a study of OX40 agonist ivuxolimab in advanced cancers. Study summary: The treatment was a fully human IgG2 OX40 agonist, ivuxolimab.

This clone was observed a single time. Its antigen is still unknown. Libraries were prepared by immunoSEQ multiplex PCR; TCRdb keeps only in-frame clonotypes and omits some of them. Among 50,000 to 75,000 clones listed, roughly nine tenths were seen once. Broader study findings: Within 6 weeks, CD4+ and CD8+ blood T cells expanded clonally at 0.1 to 3.0 mg/kg. The mean number of expanded clones was higher in CD8+ T cells than in CD4+.

This CDR3 spans 16 amino acids. Here the sequenced sample was CD4+ or CD8+ T cells sorted from blood, taken in a trial of the OX40 agonist ivuxolimab. The receptor was isolated from an adult with an advanced solid tumor such as melanoma, head and neck, liver or kidney cancer. This sequence joins TRBV21-1 and TRBJ1-5; the listed D gene, TRBD1, was not tested against the DNA. TRBV21-1 constitutes a pseudogene. In nucleotides, the CDR3 is TGTGCCAGCAGCAAAACAAACCGCAGGGACAATCAGCCCCAGCATTTT. Translation gives CASSKTNRRDNQPQHF.